Listed below are T cell receptor beta chains from one sample, sequenced in a study of blood T cell repertoires in COVID-19. Sequencing used immunoSEQ multiplex PCR; TCRdb keeps in-frame clones, though not all of them. The sample carries approximately 190,000 clones, roughly nine tenths recorded once. Material: peripheral blood. The receptors come from a man between 65 and 85 years old with active or convalescent COVID-19. Each CDR3 is given with its conserved first and last residue. The order of the fields is V gene, J gene, CDR3 protein.

v_call: TRBV7-2; j_call: TRBJ2-2; cdr3_aa: CASRPAGGVAGELFF
v_call: TRBV6-2/TRBV6-3; j_call: TRBJ2-2; cdr3_aa: CASSYSSLAGPGELFF
v_call: TRBV7-2; j_call: TRBJ2-7; cdr3_aa: CASSLRSDYEQYF
v_call: TRBV28; j_call: TRBJ1-4; cdr3_aa: CASSWSRANEKLFF
v_call: TRBV7-2; j_call: TRBJ1-3; cdr3_aa: CASSRDRGNGNTIYF
v_call: TRBV11-2; j_call: TRBJ2-2; cdr3_aa: CASSLVRGSSGELFF
v_call: TRBV10-3; j_call: TRBJ2-5; cdr3_aa: CAISGGLASQETQYF
v_call: TRBV29-1; j_call: TRBJ1-1; cdr3_aa: CSVARRMNTEAFF
v_call: TRBV6-5; j_call: TRBJ1-5; cdr3_aa: CASSTNRDHQPQHF
v_call: TRBV11-2; j_call: TRBJ2-1; cdr3_aa: CASSSRTGALYNEQFF
v_call: TRBV5-5; j_call: TRBJ2-5; cdr3_aa: CASRRPDGETQYF
v_call: TRBV29-1; j_call: TRBJ1-2; cdr3_aa: CSAGYRANYGYTF
v_call: TRBV18; j_call: TRBJ2-7; cdr3_aa: CASSPHPGTGGGEQYF
v_call: TRBV4-3; j_call: TRBJ1-2; cdr3_aa: CASSQDRQGGGYTF
v_call: TRBV5-6; j_call: TRBJ2-1; cdr3_aa: CASSVRLADNEQFF
v_call: TRBV19; j_call: TRBJ2-6; cdr3_aa: CASTSGANVLTF
v_call: TRBV9; j_call: TRBJ1-2; cdr3_aa: CASSTSYGYTF
v_call: TRBV10-3; j_call: TRBJ2-3; cdr3_aa: CAISLAGGNTDTQYF
v_call: TRBV19; j_call: TRBJ2-7; cdr3_aa: CASSPGWGGVREQYF
v_call: TRBV5-6; j_call: TRBJ2-7; cdr3_aa: CASSLDFSGLYEQYF
v_call: TRBV11-2; j_call: TRBJ2-3; cdr3_aa: CASRPRDSKRADTQYF
v_call: TRBV20-1; j_call: TRBJ2-5; cdr3_aa: CSAEIETQYF
v_call: TRBV9; j_call: TRBJ2-1; cdr3_aa: CASSEPPLAPQFF
v_call: TRBV5-4; j_call: TRBJ1-2; cdr3_aa: CASSQGRSIANYGYTF
v_call: TRBV15; j_call: TRBJ2-5; cdr3_aa: CATSRGTNQETQYF
v_call: TRBV28; j_call: TRBJ1-2; cdr3_aa: CASSLNRGYGYTF
v_call: TRBV12-2; j_call: TRBJ2-1; cdr3_aa: CASRLASGAGQGGVCGQFF
v_call: TRBV29-1; j_call: TRBJ1-1; cdr3_aa: CSGQGWGTEAFF
v_call: TRBV30; j_call: TRBJ2-2; cdr3_aa: CAWSVPQLAGETGELFF
v_call: TRBV7-2; j_call: TRBJ1-1; cdr3_aa: CASSRGGSLNTEAFF
v_call: TRBV28; j_call: TRBJ2-1; cdr3_aa: CASSFFGPGAYNEQFF
v_call: TRBV5-5; j_call: TRBJ2-7; cdr3_aa: CASSQLAGVFYEQYF
v_call: TRBV6-2/TRBV6-3; j_call: TRBJ2-7; cdr3_aa: CASSYSRDRVYEQYF
v_call: TRBV6-5; j_call: TRBJ2-1; cdr3_aa: CASRKTSGSYNEQFF
v_call: TRBV6-5; j_call: TRBJ1-1; cdr3_aa: CASSYARVVRNTEAFF
v_call: TRBV24-1; j_call: TRBJ1-5; cdr3_aa: CASRTGFRDSNQPQHF
v_call: TRBV9; j_call: TRBJ2-7; cdr3_aa: CASSVDLQDEQYF
v_call: TRBV14; j_call: TRBJ2-3; cdr3_aa: CASSQRPHSFTDTQYF
v_call: TRBV29-1; j_call: TRBJ1-4; cdr3_aa: CSVVGGEKLFF
v_call: TRBV18; j_call: TRBJ1-1; cdr3_aa: CASSGTGGTEAFF
v_call: TRBV5-1; j_call: TRBJ2-1; cdr3_aa: CASSPTTSSYNEQFF
v_call: TRBV30; j_call: TRBJ1-5; cdr3_aa: CAWRAPGQGGNQPQHF
v_call: TRBV7-9; j_call: TRBJ2-1; cdr3_aa: CASSQDSYNEQFF
v_call: TRBV3-1/TRBV3-2; j_call: TRBJ2-5; cdr3_aa: CASSQLETQYF
v_call: TRBV27; j_call: TRBJ2-5; cdr3_aa: CASSALGGGTQYF
v_call: TRBV6-5; j_call: TRBJ2-2; cdr3_aa: CASSRTGPGELFF
v_call: TRBV6-2/TRBV6-3; j_call: TRBJ2-1; cdr3_aa: CASSGWTSGDNEQFF
v_call: TRBV28; j_call: TRBJ2-7; cdr3_aa: CASSPRQVATYEQYF
v_call: TRBV3-1/TRBV3-2; j_call: TRBJ2-7; cdr3_aa: CASSPKSGRAEQYF
v_call: TRBV11-2; j_call: TRBJ2-7; cdr3_aa: CASSLTGTTSYEQYF
v_call: TRBV6-2/TRBV6-3; j_call: TRBJ2-7; cdr3_aa: CASSLLAGTYEQYF
v_call: TRBV2; j_call: TRBJ2-2; cdr3_aa: CASREGSNTGELFF
v_call: TRBV7-9; j_call: TRBJ1-2; cdr3_aa: CASSPGRDTLYGYTF
v_call: TRBV6-2/TRBV6-3; j_call: TRBJ2-2; cdr3_aa: CASSYGGHPNTGELFF
v_call: TRBV10-2; j_call: TRBJ1-1; cdr3_aa: CASSEWGVGTEAFF